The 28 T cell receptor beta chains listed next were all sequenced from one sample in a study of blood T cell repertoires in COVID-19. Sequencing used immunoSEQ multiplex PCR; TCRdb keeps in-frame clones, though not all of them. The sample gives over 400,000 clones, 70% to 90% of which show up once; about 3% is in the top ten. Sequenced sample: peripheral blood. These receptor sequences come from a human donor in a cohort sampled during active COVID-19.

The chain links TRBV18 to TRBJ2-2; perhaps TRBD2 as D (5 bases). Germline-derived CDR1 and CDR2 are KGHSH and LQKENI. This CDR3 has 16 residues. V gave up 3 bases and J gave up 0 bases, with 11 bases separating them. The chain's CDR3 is CASSPEGGPNTGELFF. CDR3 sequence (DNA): TGTGCCAGCTCACCCGAGGGCGGGCCGAACACCGGGGAGCTGTTTTTT.

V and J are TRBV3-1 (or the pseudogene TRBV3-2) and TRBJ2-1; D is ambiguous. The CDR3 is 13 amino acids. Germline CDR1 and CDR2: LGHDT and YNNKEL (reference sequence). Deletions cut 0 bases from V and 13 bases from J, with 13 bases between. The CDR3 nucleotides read TGTGCCAGCAGCCAAGAGAGGCCCCCCCGACAGTTCTTC. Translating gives CASSQERPPRQFF.

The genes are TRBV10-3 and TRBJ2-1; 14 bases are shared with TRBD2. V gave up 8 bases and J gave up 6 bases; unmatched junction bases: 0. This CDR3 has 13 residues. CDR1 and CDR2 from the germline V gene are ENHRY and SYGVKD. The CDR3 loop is CAIGLAGGNEQFF. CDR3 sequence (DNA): TGTGCCATCGGACTAGCGGGAGGCAATGAGCAGTTCTTC.

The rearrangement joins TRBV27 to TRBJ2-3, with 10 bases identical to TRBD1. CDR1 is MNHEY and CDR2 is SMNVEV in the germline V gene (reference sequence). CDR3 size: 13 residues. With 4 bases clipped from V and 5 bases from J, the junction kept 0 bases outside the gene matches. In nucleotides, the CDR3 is TGTGCCAGCAGTTGGGACAGGGGAGATACGCAGTATTTT. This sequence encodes CASSWDRGDTQYF.

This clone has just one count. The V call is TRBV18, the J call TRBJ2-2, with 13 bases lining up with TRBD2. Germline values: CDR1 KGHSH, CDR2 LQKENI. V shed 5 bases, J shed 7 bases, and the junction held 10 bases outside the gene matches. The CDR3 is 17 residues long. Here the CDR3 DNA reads TGTGCCAGCTCAGGAGCCCAGGGACTAGCGGGACTCGGGGAGCTGTTTTTT. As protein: CASSGAQGLAGLGELFF.

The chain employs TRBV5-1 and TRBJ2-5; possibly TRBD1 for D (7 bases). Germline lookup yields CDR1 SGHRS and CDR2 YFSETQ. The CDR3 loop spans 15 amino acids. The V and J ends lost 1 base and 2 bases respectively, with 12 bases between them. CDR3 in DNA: TGCGCCAGCAGCTTGCAGGGGGGTGGGCAAGAGACCCAGTACTTC. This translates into CASSLQGGGQETQYF.

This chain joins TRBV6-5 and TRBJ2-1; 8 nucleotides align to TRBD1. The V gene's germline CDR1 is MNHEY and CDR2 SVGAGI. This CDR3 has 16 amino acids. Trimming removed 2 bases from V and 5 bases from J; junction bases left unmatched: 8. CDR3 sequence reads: CASSYLRTGKDNEQFF. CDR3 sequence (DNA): TGTGCCAGCAGTTACCTTCGGACAGGGAAGGACAATGAGCAGTTCTTC.

CDR3 protein: CAISEGDWNTEAFF. CDR3 in DNA: TGTGCCATCAGTGAGGGGGACTGGAACACTGAAGCTTTCTTT. This chain joins TRBV10-3 and TRBJ1-1; tentatively, D is TRBD1 (5 bases). Per the germline V gene, CDR1 is ENHRY and CDR2 is SYGVKD. This CDR3 region has 14 residues. V lost 2 bases and J 1 base, leaving 8 bases between the germline ends.

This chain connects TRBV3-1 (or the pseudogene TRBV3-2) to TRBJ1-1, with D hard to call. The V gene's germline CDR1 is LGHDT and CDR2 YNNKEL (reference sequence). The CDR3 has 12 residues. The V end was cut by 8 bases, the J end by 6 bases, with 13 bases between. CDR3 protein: CASQLGASEAFF. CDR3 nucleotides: TGTGCCAGCCAGCTAGGTGCCTCTGAAGCTTTCTTT.

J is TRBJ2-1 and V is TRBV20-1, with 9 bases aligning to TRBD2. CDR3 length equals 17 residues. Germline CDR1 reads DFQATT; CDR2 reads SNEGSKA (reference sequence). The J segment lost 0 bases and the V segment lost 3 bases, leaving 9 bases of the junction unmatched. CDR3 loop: CSASGGLAGNSYNEQFF. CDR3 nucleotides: TGCAGTGCTAGTGGGGGGCTAGCGGGGAACTCCTACAATGAGCAGTTCTTC.

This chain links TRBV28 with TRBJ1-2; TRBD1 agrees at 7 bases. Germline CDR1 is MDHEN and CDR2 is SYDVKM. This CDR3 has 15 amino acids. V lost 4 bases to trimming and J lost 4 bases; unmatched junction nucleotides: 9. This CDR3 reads CASSSGGGLGYGYTF. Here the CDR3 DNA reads TGTGCCAGCAGTTCGGGAGGGGGCCTTGGCTATGGCTACACCTTC.

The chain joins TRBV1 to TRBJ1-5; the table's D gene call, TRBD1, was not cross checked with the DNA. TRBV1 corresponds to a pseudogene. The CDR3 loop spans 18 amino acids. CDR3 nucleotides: TGCACCTGCAAACCCGGGACAGGGGGAGCCTCGAGCAATCAGCCCCAGCATTTT. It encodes CTCKPGTGGASSNQPQHF.

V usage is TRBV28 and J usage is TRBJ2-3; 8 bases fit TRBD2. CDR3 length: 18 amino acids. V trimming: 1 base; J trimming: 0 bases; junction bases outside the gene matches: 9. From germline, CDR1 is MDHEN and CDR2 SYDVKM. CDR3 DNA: TGTGCCAGCAGTTTATCTAGCGGGCCCCCCACTAGCACAGATACGCAGTATTTT. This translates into CASSLSSGPPTSTDTQYF. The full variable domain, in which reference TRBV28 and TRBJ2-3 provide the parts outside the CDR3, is DVKVTQSSRYLVKRTGEKVFLECVQDMDHENMFWYRQDPGLGLRLIYFSYDVKMKEKGDIPEGYSVSREKKERFSLILESASTNQTSMYLCASSLSSGPPTSTDTQYFGPGTRLTVL.

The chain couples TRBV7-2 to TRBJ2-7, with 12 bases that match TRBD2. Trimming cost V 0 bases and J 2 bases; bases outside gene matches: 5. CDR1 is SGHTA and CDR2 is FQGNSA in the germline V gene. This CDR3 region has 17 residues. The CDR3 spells CASSLARTSGTPYEQYF. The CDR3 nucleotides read TGTGCCAGCAGCTTAGCCCGGACTAGCGGGACCCCCTACGAGCAGTACTTC.

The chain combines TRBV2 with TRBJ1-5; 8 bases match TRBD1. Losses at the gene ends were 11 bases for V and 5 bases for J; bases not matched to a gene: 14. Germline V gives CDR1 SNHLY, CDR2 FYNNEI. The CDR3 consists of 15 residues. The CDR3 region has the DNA TGTGCCTCAGCTGTCCGACAGGGGTACGATCAGCCCCAGCATTTT. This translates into CASAVRQGYDQPQHF.

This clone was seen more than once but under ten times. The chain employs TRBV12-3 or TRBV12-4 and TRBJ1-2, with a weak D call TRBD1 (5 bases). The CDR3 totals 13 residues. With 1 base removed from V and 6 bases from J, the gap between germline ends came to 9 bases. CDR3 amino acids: CASSLGAGNGYTF. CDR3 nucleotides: TGTGCCAGCAGTTTAGGGGCAGGGAATGGCTACACCTTC.

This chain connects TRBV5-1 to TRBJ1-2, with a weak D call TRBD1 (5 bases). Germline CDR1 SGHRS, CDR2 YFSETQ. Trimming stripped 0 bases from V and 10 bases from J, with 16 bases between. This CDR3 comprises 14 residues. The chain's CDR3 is CASSLEVGAEVYTF. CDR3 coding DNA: TGCGCCAGCAGCTTGGAGGTAGGGGCAGAGGTCTACACCTTC.

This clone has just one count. CDR3 coding DNA: TGTGCCAGCAGACATGACAGGGGCTATGGCTACACCTTC. This translates into CASRHDRGYGYTF. The chain uses TRBV9 and TRBJ1-2; TRBD1 agrees at 8 bases. With V trimmed by 5 bases and J by 4 bases, 4 bases remained unmatched. The germline V gene encodes CDR1 SGDLS and CDR2 YYNGEE. The CDR3 runs 13 residues.

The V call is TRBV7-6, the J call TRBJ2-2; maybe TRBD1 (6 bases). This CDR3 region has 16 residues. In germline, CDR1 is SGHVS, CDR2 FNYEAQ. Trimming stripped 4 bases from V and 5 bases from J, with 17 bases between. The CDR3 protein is CASSSQGSKSTGELFF. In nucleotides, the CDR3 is TGTGCCAGCAGCTCACAGGGTTCGAAGAGTACCGGGGAGCTGTTTTTT.

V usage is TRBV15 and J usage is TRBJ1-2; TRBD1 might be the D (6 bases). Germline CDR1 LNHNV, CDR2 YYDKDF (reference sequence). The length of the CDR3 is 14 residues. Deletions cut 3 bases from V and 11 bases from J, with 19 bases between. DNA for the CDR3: TGTGCCACCAGCAGCCGAATGGACAGTATTGGTTACACCTTC. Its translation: CATSSRMDSIGYTF.

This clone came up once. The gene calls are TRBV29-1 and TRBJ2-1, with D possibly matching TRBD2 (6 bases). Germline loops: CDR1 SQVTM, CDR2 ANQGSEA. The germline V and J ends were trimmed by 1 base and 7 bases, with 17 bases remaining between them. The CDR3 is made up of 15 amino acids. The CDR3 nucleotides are TGCAGCGTTGAAGTTCCGGAGGAGGGAGGAAATGAGCAGTTCTTC. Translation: CSVEVPEEGGNEQFF.

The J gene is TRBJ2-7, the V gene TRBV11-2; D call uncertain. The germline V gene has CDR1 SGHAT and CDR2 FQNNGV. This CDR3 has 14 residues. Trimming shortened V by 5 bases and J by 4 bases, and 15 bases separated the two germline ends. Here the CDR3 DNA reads TGTGCCAGCAGCCCCCAAAGGCAGCGATACGAGCAGTACTTC. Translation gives CASSPQRQRYEQYF.

This chain's CDR3 is CASRVGRAAGGSGETQYF. Here the CDR3 DNA reads TGTGCCAGTAGAGTAGGGAGAGCAGCGGGAGGATCGGGAGAGACCCAGTACTTC. The chain uses TRBV19 and TRBJ2-5; 9 positions agree with TRBD2. The J segment lost 4 bases and the V segment lost 6 bases, leaving 18 bases of the junction unmatched. The CDR3 has 18 amino acids. CDR1 and CDR2 (germline): LNHDA, SQIVND (reference sequence).

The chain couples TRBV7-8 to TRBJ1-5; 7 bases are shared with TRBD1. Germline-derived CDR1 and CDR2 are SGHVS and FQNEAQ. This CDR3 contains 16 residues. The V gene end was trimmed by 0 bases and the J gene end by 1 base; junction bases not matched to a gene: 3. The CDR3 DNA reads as TGTGCCAGCAGCTTAGCCTCAGGGGGGAGCAATCAGCCCCAGCATTTT. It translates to CASSLASGGSNQPQHF.

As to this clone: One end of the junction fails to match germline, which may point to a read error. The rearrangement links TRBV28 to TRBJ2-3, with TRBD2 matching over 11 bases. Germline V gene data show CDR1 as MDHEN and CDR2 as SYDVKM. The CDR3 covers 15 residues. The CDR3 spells CASTLAGGNTDTQYF. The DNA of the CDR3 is TGTGCCAGCACTTTAGCGGGAGGGAACACAGATACGCAGTATTTT.

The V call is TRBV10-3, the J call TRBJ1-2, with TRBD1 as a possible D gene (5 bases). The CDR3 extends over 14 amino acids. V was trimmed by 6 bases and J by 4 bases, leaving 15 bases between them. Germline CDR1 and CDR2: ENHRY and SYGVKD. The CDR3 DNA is TGTGCCATCAGAGGGGCTACAAGGGGCTATGGCTACACCTTC. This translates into CAIRGATRGYGYTF.

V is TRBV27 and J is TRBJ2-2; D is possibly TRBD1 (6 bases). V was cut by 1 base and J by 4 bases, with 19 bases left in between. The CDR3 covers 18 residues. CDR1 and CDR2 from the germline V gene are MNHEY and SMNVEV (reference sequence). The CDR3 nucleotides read TGTGCCAGCAGTTTATTTAGTGTTAGACAGGAGCTCACCGGGGAGCTGTTTTTT. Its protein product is CASSLFSVRQELTGELFF.

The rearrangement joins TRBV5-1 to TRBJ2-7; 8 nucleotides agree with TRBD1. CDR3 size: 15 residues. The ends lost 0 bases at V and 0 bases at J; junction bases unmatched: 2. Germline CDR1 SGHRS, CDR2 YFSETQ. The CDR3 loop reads CASSLGQGTSYEQYF. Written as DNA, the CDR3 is TGCGCCAGCAGCTTGGGACAGGGGACCTCCTACGAGCAGTACTTC. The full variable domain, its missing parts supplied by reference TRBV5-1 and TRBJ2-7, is KAGVTQTPRYLIKTRGQQVTLSCSPISGHRSVSWYQQTPGQGLQFLFEYFSETQRNKGNFPGRFSGRQFSNSRSEMNVSTLELGDSALYLCASSLGQGTSYEQYFGPGTRLTVT.